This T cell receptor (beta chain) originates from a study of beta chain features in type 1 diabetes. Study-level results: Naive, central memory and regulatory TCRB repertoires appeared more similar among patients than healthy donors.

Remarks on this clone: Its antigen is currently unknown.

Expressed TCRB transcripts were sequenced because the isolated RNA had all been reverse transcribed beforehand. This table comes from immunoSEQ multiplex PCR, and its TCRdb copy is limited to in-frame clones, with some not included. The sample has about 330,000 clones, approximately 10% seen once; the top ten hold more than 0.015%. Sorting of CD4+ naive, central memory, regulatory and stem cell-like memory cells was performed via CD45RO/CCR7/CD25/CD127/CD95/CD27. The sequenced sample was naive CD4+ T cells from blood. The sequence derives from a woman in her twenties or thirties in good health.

The CDR3 reads CASSIGEGANTGELFF. The CDR3 DNA reads as TGTGCCAGTAGTATAGGTGAAGGGGCGAACACCGGGGAGCTGTTTTTT. The rearrangement uses TRBV19 and TRBJ2-2, with a possible D match to TRBD1 (5 bases). Trimming left V 1 base short and J 0 bases short, with 9 bases between. Germline V gene data show CDR1 as LNHDA and CDR2 as SQIVND (reference sequence). The CDR3 runs 16 residues. Combining the CDR3 with reference TRBV19 and TRBJ2-2 gives the whole variable domain DGGITQSPKYLFRKEGQNVTLSCEQNLNHDAMYWYRQDPGQGLRLIYYSQIVNDFQKGDIAEGYSVSREKKESFPLTVTSAQKNPTAFYLCASSIGEGANTGELFFGEGSRLTVL.